The sequence of this T cell receptor beta chain was determined in a study of shared clonotypes between healthy human individuals. At the level of the study: Per donor, CD8 memory used one plate, CD8 naive used two, CD4 memory used three and CD4 naive used three. General observations from the study: Only blood was sampled; tissue repertoires likely differ.

On this clone itself: What it recognizes is unknown.

Germline V gene sequence: CDR1 SQVTM, CDR2 ANQGSEA. V lost 3 bases and J 2 bases, leaving 8 bases between the germline ends. CDR3 length: 13 residues. Methods used by the authors: ImmunoSEQ output held junction-only sequences without quality scores, so filtering differed. TCRdb's table, derived via immunoSEQ multiplex PCR, lists solely in-frame clones and lacks some. V, J and clone size were drawn from that table, and D and trimming were deduced from the DNA. Here the sample spans 850,000 to 1,200,000 clones, under 80% being singletons. Specimen: memory CD4+ T cells sorted from blood. Subset meaning: CD45RA-negative fraction. This sequence was found in a man between 18 and 35 years old in good health. V usage is TRBV29-1 and J usage is TRBJ2-1; D is uncertain. CDR3 sequence reads: CSVEGRPYNEQFF. The CDR3 DNA reads as TGCAGCGTTGAGGGCAGGCCCTACAATGAGCAGTTCTTC.